The clone carrying this T cell receptor beta chain came up once. Its antigen is unknown. This may come from a read error, since a much larger clone is one base off. Germline assignment: CDR1 MDHEN and CDR2 SYDVKM. There are 15 residues in the CDR3. This entry is derived from a study of T cells in Graves' hyperthyroidism and ophthalmopathy. Study-level results: Most clonotypes expanded in the thyroid (above 0.001) were also present in blood.

TCR beta CDR3 sequences were amplified from RNA transcripts. The TCR CDR3 was amplified in a first-round RT-PCR using the HTBI primer set. One entry per CDR3 protein, called by TCRdb with MiXCR from the multiplex PCR reads. The sample comprises some 600,000 distinct CDR3 sequences, more than 11% of which are singletons, and more than 5% rests with the top ten. This TCR derives from a woman aged 25 to 39 with Graves' hyperthyroidism that later progressed to Graves' ophthalmopathy. Sequenced input: blood. The J gene is TRBJ1-5, the V gene TRBV28, with a tentative D call TRBD1 (6 bases). The CDR3 loop reads CASSRGQYSNEPQHF. The DNA of the CDR3 is TGTGCCAGCAGCCGAGGACAGTATAGCAATGAGCCCCAGCATTTT.